These 28 T cell receptor beta chains share one sample of origin, sequenced in a study of blood T cell repertoires in COVID-19. This table comes from immunoSEQ multiplex PCR, and its TCRdb copy is limited to in-frame clones, with some not included. The table includes some 130,000 clones, around 82% detected once. Sequencing input: peripheral blood. The receptor set was obtained from a man between 60 and 70 years old with acute or convalescent COVID-19.

V is TRBV29-1 and J is TRBJ1-2; unclear D gene. Per the germline V gene, CDR1 is SQVTM and CDR2 is ANQGSEA. V was cut by 2 bases and J by 6 bases, with 4 bases left in between. The CDR3 has 10 residues. CDR3 coding DNA: TGCAGCGTTGAAATAAATGGCTACACCTTC. Its translation: CSVEINGYTF.

V gene TRBV29-1 combines with J gene TRBJ1-5, with 8 nucleotides matching TRBD1. Looked up from germline, CDR1 is SQVTM and CDR2 is ANQGSEA. Trimming cost V 6 bases and J 4 bases; bases outside gene matches: 5. This CDR3 comprises 13 residues. CDR3 protein: CSVRQGTNQPQHF. As DNA, the CDR3 is TGCAGCGTGCGACAGGGGACGAATCAGCCCCAGCATTTT.

This clone was picked up one time. V and J are TRBV28 and TRBJ2-7; TRBD2 aligns across 12 bases. Germline trimming cut 6 bases from V and 2 bases from J; bases unmatched to any gene: 2. This CDR3 comprises 14 residues. CDR1 is MDHEN and CDR2 is SYDVKM in the germline V gene. The CDR3 here is CASRPSGGAYEQYF. In nucleotides, the CDR3 is TGTGCCAGCAGACCTAGCGGGGGGGCCTACGAGCAGTACTTC.

The V and J genes are TRBV10-3 and TRBJ1-1; D is unclear. Trimming stripped 0 bases from V and 5 bases from J, with 19 bases between. Germline V gene sequence: CDR1 ENHRY, CDR2 SYGVKD. The CDR3 has 17 amino acids. CDR3: CAISESHPRTTGTEAFF. The CDR3 region has the DNA TGTGCCATCAGTGAGTCGCACCCCCGCACCACGGGGACTGAAGCTTTCTTT.

This chain connects TRBV10-3 to TRBJ1-6; TRBD1 agrees at 7 bases. CDR1 is ENHRY and CDR2 is SYGVKD in the germline V gene. The CDR3 runs to 15 residues. V dropped 6 bases and J dropped 6; count of bases not matched to a gene: 8. This CDR3 reads CAIRDRDSSNSPLHF. The CDR3 region has the DNA TGTGCCATCAGAGACCGGGACAGTTCTAATTCACCCCTCCACTTT.

The rearrangement uses TRBV5-1 and TRBJ1-4, with 12 bases fitting TRBD1. Germline V gives CDR1 SGHRS, CDR2 YFSETQ. V trimming: 4 bases; J trimming: 6 bases; junction bases outside the gene matches: 7. The CDR3 sequence is 16 residues long. CDR3 loop: CASSQGQGARDEKLFF. The CDR3, as DNA: TGCGCCAGCAGCCAGGGACAGGGGGCGCGTGATGAAAAACTGTTTTTT.

The rearrangement joins TRBV9 to TRBJ2-3; tentative D call: TRBD2 (5 bases). The CDR3 is made up of 15 amino acids. The germline V gene has CDR1 SGDLS and CDR2 YYNGEE. The ends were cut back, 6 bases at V and 0 bases at J, with 14 bases in the middle. CDR3 DNA: TGTGCCAGCAACTCATATAGCGCTAGCACAGATACGCAGTATTTT. Encoded protein: CASNSYSASTDTQYF.

The chain has TRBV27 and TRBJ1-5; D is unclear. Germline CDR1 and CDR2: MNHEY and SMNVEV (reference sequence). V lost 5 bases, J lost 7 bases, and 9 bases lay in between. The CDR3 has 12 amino acids. CDR3: CASSTGYQPQHF. Here the CDR3 DNA reads TGTGCCAGCAGTACGGGGTACCAGCCCCAGCATTTT.

The genes are TRBV19 and TRBJ1-5; D is possibly TRBD1 (5 bases). The CDR3 spans 15 residues. Trimming stripped 3 bases from V and 3 bases from J, with 12 bases between. Germline V lookup: CDR1 LNHDA, CDR2 SQIVND (reference sequence). The CDR3 DNA is TGTGCCAGTAGTATTAGGCGGGACTACAATCAGCCCCAGCATTTT. Its translation: CASSIRRDYNQPQHF.

This clone showed up just a few times. This chain joins TRBV5-4 and TRBJ2-3, with 13 bases that match TRBD2. This CDR3 spans 18 amino acids. The germline CDR1 and CDR2 sequences are SGHNT and YYREEE (reference sequence). Unmatched junction bases numbered 8, after V lost 4 bases and J lost 0 bases. CDR3 in DNA: TGTGCCAGCAGCACGGGACTAGCGGGGTCGTATAGCACAGATACGCAGTATTTT. As protein: CASSTGLAGSYSTDTQYF.

CDR3 DNA: TGTGCCAGCTCACCACCATGGGGCGGTGATACGCAGTATTTT. It codes for CASSPPWGGDTQYF. This chain joins TRBV18 and TRBJ2-3; maybe TRBD1 (5 bases). Germline lookup yields CDR1 KGHSH and CDR2 LQKENI. Trimming removed 0 bases at V and 6 bases at J, with 10 bases between. This CDR3 comprises 14 residues. Complete variable domain (other parts from reference TRBV18 and TRBJ2-3): NAGVMQNPRHLVRRRGQEARLRCSPMKGHSHVYWYRQLPEEGLKFMVYLQKENIIDESGMPKERFSAEFPKEGPSILRIQQVVRGDSAAYFCASSPPWGGDTQYFGPGTRLTVL.

This clone was counted a few times. V is TRBV6-5 and J is TRBJ1-4; 7 bases align to TRBD1. The CDR3 runs to 14 residues. Germline V gene sequence: CDR1 MNHEY, CDR2 SVGAGI. After removal of 5 bases from V and 8 bases from J, the junction contained 8 bases not matched to a gene. This CDR3 reads CASSKQGIREKLFF. The CDR3 DNA follows: TGTGCCAGCAGTAAACAGGGGATTCGGGAAAAACTGTTTTTT.

This chain joins TRBV5-1 and TRBJ2-3; TRBD2 matches 7 bases. V was clipped by 7 bases and J by 1 base; unmatched bases: 6. Germline V CDR1 and CDR2: SGHRS, YFSETQ. The CDR3 length is 14 residues. In DNA, the CDR3 is TGCGCCAGCTCAGGAGGGAGGGGCACAGATACGCAGTATTTT. It codes for CASSGGRGTDTQYF.

The chain has TRBV5-1 and TRBJ2-2; D unresolved. With 2 bases removed from V and 1 base from J, the gap between germline ends came to 6 bases. The CDR3 spans 14 residues. The germline V gene encodes CDR1 SGHRS and CDR2 YFSETQ. The CDR3: CASSFRMNTGELFF. CDR3 bases: TGCGCCAGCAGCTTCAGGATGAACACCGGGGAGCTGTTTTTT.

The V gene is TRBV7-7, the J gene TRBJ2-1, with a tentative D call TRBD2 (7 bases). The CDR3 sequence is 15 residues long. V shed 5 bases and J shed 6 bases, with 17 bases lying between them. The germline gives CDR1 SSHAT, CDR2 FNYEAQ (reference sequence). CDR3 amino acids: CASSPLAGALNEQFF. Written as DNA, the CDR3 is TGTGCCAGCAGCCCATTGGCGGGGGCGCTCAATGAGCAGTTCTTC.

This sequence joins TRBV15 and TRBJ1-1; perhaps TRBD1 as D (5 bases). Trimming left V 5 bases short and J 1 base short, with 8 bases between. From germline, CDR1 is LNHNV and CDR2 YYDKDF (reference sequence). CDR3 size: 13 residues. This CDR3 is CATSFGQNTEAFF. For the CDR3, the DNA is TGTGCCACCAGCTTTGGACAGAACACTGAAGCTTTCTTT.

The rearrangement joins TRBV29-1 to TRBJ2-7; 7 nucleotides line up with TRBD1. V lost 7 bases and J lost 0; bases outside the gene matches: 9. The CDR3 runs 14 residues. Per the germline V gene, CDR1 is SQVTM and CDR2 is ANQGSEA. CDR3 nucleotide sequence: TGCAGCGCCCGGGACAGTGCTAACTCCTACGAGCAGTACTTC. Translating gives CSARDSANSYEQYF.

V gene TRBV29-1 combines with J gene TRBJ1-4; D ambiguous. CDR3 length: 11 residues. The germline V gene encodes CDR1 SQVTM and CDR2 ANQGSEA. V lost 7 bases to trimming and J lost 3 bases, with 6 bases between them. CDR3 protein: CSARANEKLFF. Written as DNA, the CDR3 is TGCAGCGCCCGGGCTAATGAAAAACTGTTTTTT. The complete variable domain, with remaining parts taken from reference TRBV29-1 and TRBJ1-4, reads SAVISQKPSRDICQRGTSLTIQCQVDSQVTMMFWYRQQPGQSLTLIATANQGSEATYESGFVIDKFPISRPNLTFSTLTVSNMSPEDSSIYLCSARANEKLFFGSGTQLSVL.

The CDR3 here is CAQQGNTGELFF. Here the CDR3 DNA reads TGTGCCCAGCAGGGTAACACCGGGGAGCTGTTTTTT. The chain joins TRBV5-5 to TRBJ2-2, with D maybe TRBD1 (5 bases). The CDR3 is 12 residues long. In germline, CDR1 is SGHKS, CDR2 YYEKEE (reference sequence). V dropped 10 bases and J dropped 2 bases, with 9 bases sitting between them.

The rearrangement links TRBV5-1 to TRBJ1-4; 10 bases fit TRBD1. From germline, CDR1 is SGHRS and CDR2 YFSETQ. This CDR3 has 13 amino acids. The V segment lost 7 bases and the J segment 4 bases; nucleotides outside the gene matches: 1. In DNA, the CDR3 is TGCGCCAGCGGGACAGGGGATAATGAAAAACTGTTTTTT. The encoded protein is CASGTGDNEKLFF.

The chain carries TRBV6-6 and TRBJ1-2; TRBD1 aligns across 8 bases. The germline V gene encodes CDR1 MNHNY and CDR2 SVGAGI (reference sequence). Germline trimming cut 4 bases from V and 6 bases from J; bases unmatched to any gene: 10. The CDR3 sequence is 15 residues long. The CDR3 nucleotides are TGTGCCAGCAGTTTACACAAAGGACAGGGTCATGGCTACACCTTC. Translation gives CASSLHKGQGHGYTF.

This chain links TRBV20-1 with TRBJ1-1; unclear D gene. V shed 6 bases and J shed 0 bases, with 5 bases lying between them. This CDR3 is built from 11 residues. Germline CDR1 DFQATT, CDR2 SNEGSKA (reference sequence). In DNA, the CDR3 is TGCAGTGCCCGGGTGAACACTGAAGCTTTCTTT. As protein: CSARVNTEAFF.

The V gene is TRBV27, the J gene TRBJ2-7; 9 bases line up with TRBD1. Germline values: CDR1 MNHEY, CDR2 SMNVEV (reference sequence). The CDR3 sequence is 14 residues long. J gave up 5 bases and V 5 bases, and 7 bases lay outside the gene matches. The CDR3 loop is CASSQQGAMDEQYF. CDR3 DNA sequence: TGTGCCAGCAGTCAACAGGGGGCCATGGACGAGCAGTACTTC.

This rearrangement joins TRBV19 to TRBJ1-6, with 8 nucleotides matching TRBD1. The CDR3 has 14 residues. CDR1 and CDR2 (germline): LNHDA, SQIVND (reference sequence). Unmatched junction bases numbered 9, after V lost 6 bases and J lost 11 bases. The CDR3 DNA reads TGTGCCAGTAGGACGGGACAGGAGATGACACCCCTCCACTTT. This translates into CASRTGQEMTPLHF.

The rearrangement links TRBV28 to TRBJ1-2, with 7 bases fitting TRBD1. This CDR3 has 13 residues. V lost 4 bases and J lost 2; bases outside the gene matches: 1. Looked up from germline, CDR1 is MDHEN and CDR2 is SYDVKM. This CDR3 reads CASSSGQNYGYTF. In DNA form, the CDR3 reads TGTGCCAGCAGTTCGGGACAGAACTATGGCTACACCTTC.

The chain recombines TRBV6-5 with TRBJ2-7; 12 bases are a match to TRBD2. The V and J ends lost 6 bases and 0 bases, in that order; junction bases with no gene match: 3. This CDR3 has 15 residues. Looked up from germline, CDR1 is MNHEY and CDR2 is SVGAGI. CDR3 residues: CASRKTSGSSYEQYF. The CDR3 DNA sequence: TGTGCCAGCAGGAAGACTAGCGGGAGCTCCTACGAGCAGTACTTC.

This clone was detected only once. The chain has TRBV19 and TRBJ2-7; TRBD1 matches 9 bases. V trimming: 4 bases; J trimming: 7 bases; junction bases outside the gene matches: 5. Looked up from germline, CDR1 is LNHDA and CDR2 is SQIVND (reference sequence). This CDR3 has 13 residues. Here the CDR3 reads CASSNTGGWEQYF. The DNA for the CDR3 is TGTGCCAGTAGTAACACAGGGGGCTGGGAGCAGTACTTC.

V gene TRBV18 combines with J gene TRBJ1-3; D is uncertain. This CDR3 contains 14 residues. V gave up 3 bases and J gave up 1 base, with 7 bases separating them. Germline values: CDR1 KGHSH, CDR2 LQKENI. The CDR3 nucleotides read TGTGCCAGCTCACCCAGAGGATCTGGAAACACCATATATTTT. It codes for CASSPRGSGNTIYF.